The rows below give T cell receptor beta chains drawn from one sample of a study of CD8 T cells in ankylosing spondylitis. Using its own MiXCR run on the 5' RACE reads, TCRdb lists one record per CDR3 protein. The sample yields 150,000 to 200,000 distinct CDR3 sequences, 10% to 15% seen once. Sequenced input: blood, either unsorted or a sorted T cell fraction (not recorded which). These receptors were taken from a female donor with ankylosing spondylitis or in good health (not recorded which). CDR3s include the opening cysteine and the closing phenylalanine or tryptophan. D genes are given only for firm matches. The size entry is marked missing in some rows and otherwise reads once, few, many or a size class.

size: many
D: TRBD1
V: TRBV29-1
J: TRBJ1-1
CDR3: CSVADRALTEAFF
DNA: TGCAGCGTGGCGGACAGGGCCCTCACTGAAGCTTTCTTT

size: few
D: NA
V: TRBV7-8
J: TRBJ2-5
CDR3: CASSLRVYQETQYF
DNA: TGTGCCAGCAGCTTAAGAGTGTACCAAGAGACCCAGTACTTC

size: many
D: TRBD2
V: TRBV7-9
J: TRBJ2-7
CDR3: CASSSVSGIGYEQYF
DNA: TGTGCCAGCAGCTCCGTTAGCGGGATTGGCTACGAGCAGTACTTC

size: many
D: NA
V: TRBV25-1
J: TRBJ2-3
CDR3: CASSELGSDTQYF
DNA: TGTGCCAGCAGTGAATTGGGGTCAGATACGCAGTATTTT

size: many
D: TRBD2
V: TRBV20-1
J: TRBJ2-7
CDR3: CSARTSGRYEQYF
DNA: TGCAGTGCTCGAACTAGCGGGAGATACGAGCAGTACTTC

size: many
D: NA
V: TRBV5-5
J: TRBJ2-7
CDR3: CASSVGRGTLAAYEQYF
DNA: TGTGCCAGCAGCGTGGGCAGGGGAACATTAGCGGCTTACGAGCAGTACTTC

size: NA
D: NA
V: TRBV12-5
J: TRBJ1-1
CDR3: CASSLGLLDVAFF
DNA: TGTGCTAGTAGTTTGGGATTGTTGGACGTCGCTTTCTTT

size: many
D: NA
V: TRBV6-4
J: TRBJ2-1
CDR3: CASSDSVTNEQFF
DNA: TGTGCCAGCAGTGACTCTGTCACGAATGAGCAGTTCTTC

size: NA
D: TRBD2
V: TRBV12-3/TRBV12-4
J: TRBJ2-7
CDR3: CASSLRLANSPSYEQYF
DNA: TGTGCCAGCAGTTTGAGACTAGCAAATTCCCCCTCCTACGAGCAGTACTTC

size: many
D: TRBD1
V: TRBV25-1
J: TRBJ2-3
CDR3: CASSLTGGGTDTQYF
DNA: TGTGCCAGCAGTTTGACAGGGGGCGGCACAGATACGCAGTATTTT

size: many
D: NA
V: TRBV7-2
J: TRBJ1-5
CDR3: CASSQRAGLSNQPQHF
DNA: TGTGCCAGCAGCCAGAGGGCAGGACTAAGCAATCAGCCCCAGCATTTT

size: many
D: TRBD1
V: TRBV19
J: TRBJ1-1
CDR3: CASKHRGGTEAFF
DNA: TGTGCCAGTAAACACAGGGGGGGCACTGAAGCTTTCTTT

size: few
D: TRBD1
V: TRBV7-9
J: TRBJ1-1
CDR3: CASSALDRGQTEAFF
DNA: TGTGCCAGCAGCGCTTTGGACAGGGGGCAGACTGAAGCTTTCTTT

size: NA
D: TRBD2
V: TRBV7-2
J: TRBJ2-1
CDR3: CASSWTSGGSSYNGQFF
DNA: TGTGCCAGCAGCTGGACTAGCGGGGGGAGCTCCTACAATGGGCAGTTCTTC

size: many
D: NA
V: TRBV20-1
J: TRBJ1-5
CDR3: CSAGKVNQPQHF
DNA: TGCAGTGCTGGTAAAGTCAATCAGCCCCAGCATTTT

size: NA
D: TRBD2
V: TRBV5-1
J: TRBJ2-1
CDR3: CASSLGLAGGPANEQFF
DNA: TGCGCCAGCAGCTTGGGACTAGCGGGAGGGCCAGCAAATGAGCAGTTCTTC

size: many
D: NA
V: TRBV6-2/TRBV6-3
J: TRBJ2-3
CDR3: CASSGSSWDTQYF
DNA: TGTGCCAGCAGTGGGAGCTCTTGGGATACGCAGTATTTT

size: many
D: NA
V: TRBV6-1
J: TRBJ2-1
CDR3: CASSSGTLAYNEQFF
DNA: TGTGCCAGCAGCTCCGGGACTCTGGCCTACAATGAGCAGTTCTTC

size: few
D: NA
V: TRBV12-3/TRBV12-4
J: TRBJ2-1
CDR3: CASRNAEPARDFHSYNEQFF
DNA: TGTGCCAGCAGAAATGCGGAACCGGCCCGGGACTTCCACTCCTACAATGAGCAGTTCTTC

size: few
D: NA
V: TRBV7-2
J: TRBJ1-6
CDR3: CASSLEGGGTLHF
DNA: TGTGCCAGCAGCTTAGAAGGCGGGGGAACCCTCCACTTT

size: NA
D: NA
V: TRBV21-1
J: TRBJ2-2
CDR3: CASSKRAGTSGTGELFF
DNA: TGTGCCAGCAGCAAAAGGGCCGGGACTAGCGGCACCGGGGAGCTGTTTTTT

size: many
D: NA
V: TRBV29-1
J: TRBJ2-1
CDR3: CSARWTNEQFF
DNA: TGCAGCGCCAGGTGGACCAATGAGCAGTTCTTC

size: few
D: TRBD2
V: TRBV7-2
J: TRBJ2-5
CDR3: CASRLAGGPRETQYF
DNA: TGTGCCAGCAGATTAGCGGGAGGGCCTCGAGAGACCCAGTACTTC

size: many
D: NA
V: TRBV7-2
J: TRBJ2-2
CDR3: CASSSFQRGNTGELFF
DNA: TGTGCCAGCAGCTCGTTCCAACGGGGGAACACCGGGGAGCTGTTTTTT

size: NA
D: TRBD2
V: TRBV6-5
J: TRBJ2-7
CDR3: CASSYLLAGAYEQYF
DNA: TGTGCCAGCAGTTACCTCCTAGCGGGGGCCTACGAGCAGTACTTC

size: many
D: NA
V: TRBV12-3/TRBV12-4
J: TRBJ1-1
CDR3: CASTFDFTEAFF
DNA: TGTGCCAGCACCTTTGACTTCACTGAAGCTTTCTTT

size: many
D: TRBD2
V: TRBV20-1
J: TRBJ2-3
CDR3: CSAPRLAGSTDTQYF
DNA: TGCAGTGCTCCTAGACTAGCGGGAAGCACAGATACGCAGTATTTT

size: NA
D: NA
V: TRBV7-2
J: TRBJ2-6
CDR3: CASSLARISGANVLTF
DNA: TGTGCCAGCAGCTTAGCTAGGATCTCTGGGGCCAACGTCCTGACTTTC

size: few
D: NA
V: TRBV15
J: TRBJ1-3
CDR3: CATSRDVASSGNTIYF
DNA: TGTGCCACCAGCAGAGATGTCGCCTCCTCTGGAAACACCATATATTTT

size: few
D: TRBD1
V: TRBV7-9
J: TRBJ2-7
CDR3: CASSSTDRGQGPYEQYF
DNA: TGTGCCAGCAGCTCGACCGACCGAGGACAGGGCCCCTACGAGCAGTACTTC

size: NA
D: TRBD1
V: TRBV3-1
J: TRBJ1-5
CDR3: CASSLGQTGLQPQHF
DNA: TGTGCCAGCAGCCTGGGACAGACGGGGCTTCAGCCCCAGCATTTT

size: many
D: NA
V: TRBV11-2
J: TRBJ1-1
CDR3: CASSLWDTEAFF
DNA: TGTGCCAGCAGCTTATGGGACACTGAAGCTTTCTTT

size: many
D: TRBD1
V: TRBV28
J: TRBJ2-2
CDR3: CASSFRDRVAGELFF
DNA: TGTGCCAGCAGTTTCCGGGACAGGGTGGCCGGGGAGCTGTTTTTT

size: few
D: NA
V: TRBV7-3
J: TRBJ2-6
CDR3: CASSDPGAGANVLTF
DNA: TGTGCCAGCAGCGACCCAGGGGCTGGGGCCAACGTCCTGACTTTC

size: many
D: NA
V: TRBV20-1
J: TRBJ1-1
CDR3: CSARSQMNTEAFF
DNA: TGCAGTGCTAGAAGTCAGATGAACACTGAAGCTTTCTTT

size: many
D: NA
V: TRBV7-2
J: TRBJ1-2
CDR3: CASSDLGFGYGYTF
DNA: TGTGCCAGCAGCGATCTGGGTTTTGGCTATGGCTACACCTTC

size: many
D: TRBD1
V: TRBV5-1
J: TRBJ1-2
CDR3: CASSATGVYTF
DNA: TGCGCCAGCAGCGCTACAGGGGTCTACACCTTC

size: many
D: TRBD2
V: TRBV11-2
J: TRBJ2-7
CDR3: CASRPGGGEQYF
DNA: TGTGCCAGCAGGCCGGGGGGGGGCGAGCAGTACTTC

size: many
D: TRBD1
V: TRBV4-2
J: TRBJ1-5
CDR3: CASSQRDRDVNQPQHF
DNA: TGTGCCAGCAGCCAACGCGACAGGGATGTAAATCAGCCCCAGCATTTT

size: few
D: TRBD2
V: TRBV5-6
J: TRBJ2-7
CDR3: CASSLGFGGRSFSEQYF
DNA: TGTGCCAGCAGCTTGGGGTTTGGCGGGAGGTCTTTTTCCGAGCAGTACTTC

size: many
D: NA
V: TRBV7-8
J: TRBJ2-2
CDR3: CASSLALPVELFF
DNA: TGTGCCAGCAGCTTAGCGCTACCGGTGGAGCTGTTTTTT

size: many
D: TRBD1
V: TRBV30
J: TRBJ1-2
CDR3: CAWRGQGDSGYTF
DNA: TGTGCCTGGAGGGGACAGGGGGACTCCGGCTACACCTTC

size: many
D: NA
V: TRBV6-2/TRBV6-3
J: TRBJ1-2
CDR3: CASSRGGGKRFGYTF
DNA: TGTGCCAGCAGTCGCGGAGGAGGAAAGCGGTTCGGCTACACCTTC

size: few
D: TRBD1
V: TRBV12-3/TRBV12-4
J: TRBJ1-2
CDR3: CASSSTGNYGYTF
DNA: TGTGCCAGCAGTTCGACAGGGAACTATGGCTACACCTTC

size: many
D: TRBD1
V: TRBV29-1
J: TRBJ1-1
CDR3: CSVEGTGGGNTEAFF
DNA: TGCAGCGTAGAAGGGACAGGGGGAGGGAACACTGAAGCTTTCTTT

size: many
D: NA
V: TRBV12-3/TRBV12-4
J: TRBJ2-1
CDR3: CASSPQWSSYNEQFF
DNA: TGTGCCAGCAGCCCACAGTGGAGCTCCTACAATGAGCAGTTCTTC

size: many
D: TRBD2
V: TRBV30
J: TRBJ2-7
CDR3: CAWSLLAGSSYEQYF
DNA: TGTGCCTGGAGTCTACTAGCGGGGAGCTCCTACGAGCAGTACTTC

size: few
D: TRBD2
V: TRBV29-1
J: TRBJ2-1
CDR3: CSVPGPRGRYNEQFF
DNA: TGCAGCGTTCCGGGGCCGCGCGGGAGGTACAATGAGCAGTTCTTC

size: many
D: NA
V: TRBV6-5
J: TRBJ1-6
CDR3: CASSSPSGRVTSPLHF
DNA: TGTGCCAGCAGTTCCCCGTCCGGGAGGGTGACTTCACCCCTCCACTTT

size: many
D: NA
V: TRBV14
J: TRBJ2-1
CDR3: CASSQVVGSEQFF
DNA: TGTGCCAGCAGCCAAGTGGTAGGGTCTGAGCAGTTCTTC

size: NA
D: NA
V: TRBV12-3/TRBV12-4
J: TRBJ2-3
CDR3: CASSWTASTDTQYF
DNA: TGTGCCAGCAGTTGGACGGCTAGCACAGATACGCAGTATTTT

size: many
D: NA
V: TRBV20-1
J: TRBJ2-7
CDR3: CSARAVDSTYEQYF
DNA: TGCAGTGCTAGAGCCGTTGACTCGACCTACGAGCAGTACTTC

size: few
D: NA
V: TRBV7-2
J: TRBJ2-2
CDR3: CATSWDLTGELFF
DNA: TGTGCCACCTCGTGGGACCTGACCGGGGAGCTGTTTTTT

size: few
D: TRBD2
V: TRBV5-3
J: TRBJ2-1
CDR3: CARSLLAAPYNEQFF
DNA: TGTGCCAGAAGCTTGCTAGCGGCGCCCTACAATGAGCAGTTCTTC

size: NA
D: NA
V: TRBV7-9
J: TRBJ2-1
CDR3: CASSLGVYSQPNEQFF
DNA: TGTGCCAGCAGCTTAGGGGTGTACTCTCAGCCCAATGAGCAGTTCTTC

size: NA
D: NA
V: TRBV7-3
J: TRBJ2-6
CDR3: CASSHRQTGVNVLTF
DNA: TGTGCCAGCAGCCATCGACAGACCGGGGTCAACGTCCTGACTTTC

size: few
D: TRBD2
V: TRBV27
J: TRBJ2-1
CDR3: CASIPSGTRGAEQFF
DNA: TGTGCCAGCATTCCCTCCGGGACTAGAGGCGCTGAGCAGTTCTTC

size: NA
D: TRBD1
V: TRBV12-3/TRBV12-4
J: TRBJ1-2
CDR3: CASSLGRGPFGYTF
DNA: TGTGCCAGCAGTTTGGGCAGGGGGCCTTTTGGCTACACCTTC